This section outlines one T cell receptor (beta chain) sequence together with its context. Its target is unknown. This sample was included in a study of vaccination effects on CD4 cells after COVID-19. Study conclusions and caveats: Few convalescent patients and no early post-infection timepoints were included in the study.

The assay was immunoSEQ multiplex PCR, and TCRdb's table has in-frame clones only and misses some. Of about 22,000 clones listed, about three quarters are singletons. Trimming took 0 bases from V and 2 from J, leaving 11 bases between them. Germline lookup yields CDR1 MNHEY and CDR2 SMNVEV (reference sequence). The CDR3 contains 16 residues. Within the ViraFEST assay, antigen-specific CD4+ T cells underwent expansion with viral peptide pools prior to sequencing. Scientists isolated CD4+ T cells after an approximately ten-day culture period ended. The sequence was collected from a human donor who received a COVID-19 vaccine. The specimen was CD4+ T cells from PBMCs cultured with HCoV-229E spike peptides, collected before COVID-19 vaccination. The chain links TRBV27 to TRBJ1-3; tentative D call: TRBD1 (6 bases). The CDR3 loop reads CASSLSYPGAGNTIYF. As DNA, the CDR3 is TGTGCCAGCAGTTTATCGTACCCAGGGGCTGGAAACACCATATATTTT.